A selection of T cell receptor beta chains follows, all from one sample in a study of blood T cell repertoires in COVID-19. The repertoire was sequenced with immunoSEQ multiplex PCR; TCRdb's copy has only in-frame clones and lacks some. The top ten clones hold 1% to 1.3% of a sample with some 400,000 clones, 85% to 90% of them seen once. The sequenced material came from PBMCs or T cells enriched from blood (not recorded which). The receptors derive from a man aged 25-45 years who had recovered from COVID-19. CDR3s include the opening cysteine and the closing phenylalanine or tryptophan. Each record gives: clone size, D gene, V gene, J gene, CDR3 protein, CDR3 DNA. A D gene is named only where the DNA matches it firmly. Rows give clone size only sometimes, using once, few, many, or a class for an expanded clone.

NA	NA	TRBV3-1/TRBV3-2	TRBJ2-2	CASSQDREAANTGELFF	TGTGCCAGCAGCCAAGACAGGGAGGCTGCGAACACCGGGGAGCTGTTTTTT
NA	TRBD2	TRBV7-9	TRBJ2-1	CASNPTTSGFSQFF	TGTGCCAGCAACCCCACGACTAGCGGATTCTCGCAGTTCTTC
NA	TRBD1	TRBV7-2	TRBJ2-2	CASSLGRGTGELFF	TGTGCCAGCAGCTTAGGCAGGGGGACCGGGGAGCTGTTTTTT
few	NA	TRBV7-5	TRBJ1-5	CVRSFSGPLDQPQHF	TGTGTCAGAAGCTTTAGCGGGCCTCTTGATCAGCCCCAGCATTTT
NA	TRBD1	TRBV4-1	TRBJ2-5	CASSQGGTGRETQYF	TGCGCCAGCAGCCAAGGGGGGACAGGGAGAGAGACCCAGTACTTC
NA	TRBD2	TRBV6-1	TRBJ2-1	CASSEPGLAYNEQFF	TGTGCCAGCAGTGAACCGGGACTAGCCTATAATGAGCAGTTCTTC
NA	NA	TRBV27	TRBJ1-1	CASSFTLETEAFF	TGTGCCAGCAGTTTCACGCTGGAGACTGAAGCTTTCTTT
NA	TRBD1	TRBV28	TRBJ1-2	CASSSRGQGYTF	TGTGCCAGCAGTTCAAGGGGACAGGGCTACACCTTC
NA	TRBD1	TRBV9	TRBJ1-3	CASSFSGTGVSGNTIYF	TGTGCCAGCAGCTTCTCCGGGACAGGGGTCTCTGGAAACACCATATATTTT
NA	TRBD1	TRBV5-1	TRBJ1-2	CASSLSSDRAYGYTF	TGCGCCAGCAGCCTATCGAGCGACAGGGCCTACGGCTACACCTTC
NA	TRBD1	TRBV9	TRBJ1-3	CASSVRGDRLSGNTIYF	TGTGCCAGCAGCGTGAGAGGGGACAGGCTCTCTGGAAACACCATATATTTT
NA	NA	TRBV29-1	TRBJ1-5	CSVGLASNQPQHF	TGCAGCGTTGGGCTGGCTTCCAATCAGCCCCAGCATTTT
NA	NA	TRBV5-1	TRBJ2-7	CASTPGSTSYEQYF	TGCGCCAGCACCCCGGGGTCGACTTCCTACGAGCAGTACTTC
NA	NA	TRBV2	TRBJ1-1	CASSEFQNTEAFF	TGTGCCAGCAGTGAATTTCAGAACACTGAAGCTTTCTTT
NA	NA	TRBV27	TRBJ1-5	CASSFTASNQPQHF	TGTGCCAGCAGTTTCACAGCAAGCAATCAGCCCCAGCATTTT
NA	NA	TRBV5-5	TRBJ1-4	CASSLFQGKLFF	TGTGCCAGCAGCTTGTTTCAGGGGAAACTGTTTTTT
NA	TRBD1	TRBV7-9	TRBJ1-2	CASSLKGQAVGYTF	TGTGCCAGCAGCTTAAAGGGACAGGCAGTGGGCTACACCTTC
NA	NA	TRBV18	TRBJ1-1	CASSPKGVTEAFF	TGTGCCAGCTCACCGAAGGGGGTCACTGAAGCTTTCTTT
NA	TRBD2	TRBV19	TRBJ2-5	CASSMRTSGILYQETQYF	TGTGCCAGTAGTATGCGGACTAGCGGGATACTTTACCAAGAGACCCAGTACTTC
NA	NA	TRBV24-1	TRBJ2-1	CATSETGSYNEQFF	TGTGCCACCAGTGAAACAGGGAGCTACAATGAGCAGTTCTTC
NA	NA	TRBV25-1	TRBJ1-2	CASRPSTANYGYTF	TGTGCCAGCAGGCCATCGACAGCTAACTATGGCTACACCTTC
NA	TRBD2	TRBV28	TRBJ2-1	CASSSWTSGRTSSYNEQFF	TGTGCCAGCAGTTCCTGGACTAGCGGGAGGACGAGCTCCTACAATGAGCAGTTCTTC
once	TRBD1	TRBV4-2	TRBJ2-7	CASSQRPGGSYEQYF	TGTGCCAGCAGCCAACGGCCAGGGGGTTCTTACGAGCAGTACTTC
NA	NA	TRBV11-2	TRBJ2-5	CASSLSRGETQYF	TGTGCCAGCAGCTTATCCAGAGGGGAGACCCAGTACTTC
NA	NA	TRBV19	TRBJ1-6	CASSLRAMAPSPLHF	TGTGCCAGTAGTCTCAGGGCCATGGCCCCTTCACCCCTCCACTTT
NA	TRBD1	TRBV4-1	TRBJ1-1	CASSPTALIQGTEAFF	TGCGCCAGCAGCCCAACGGCCTTAATACAGGGGACTGAAGCTTTCTTT
NA	TRBD2	TRBV11-2	TRBJ2-3	CASSTLAGDSDTQYF	TGTGCCAGCAGCACACTAGCGGGAGATTCAGATACGCAGTATTTT
NA	NA	TRBV28	TRBJ1-1	CASSSEQNNLNTEAFF	TGTGCCAGCAGTTCGGAACAGAATAATCTGAACACTGAAGCTTTCTTT